This entry lists 30 T cell receptor beta chains sequenced from one sample in a study of cytomegalovirus exposure and HLA in healthy donors. PCR employed 60 Vbeta and 13 Jbeta primers. Sequencing used immunoSEQ multiplex PCR; TCRdb keeps in-frame clones, though not all of them. In the table there are about 98,000 clones, about 74% of which are singletons. Sequenced input: PBMCs. These receptor sequences come from a male donor in good health and CMV-seronegative.

The V call is TRBV27, the J call TRBJ2-5; 12 bases align to TRBD2. Germline loops: CDR1 MNHEY, CDR2 SMNVEV (reference sequence). The CDR3 sequence is 16 residues long. J was trimmed by 4 bases and V by 2 bases; bases with no gene match: 5. CDR3 bases: TGTGCCAGCAGTTTACAGGGACTAGCGGGCGGAGAGACCCAGTACTTC. It codes for CASSLQGLAGGETQYF.

The chain is built from TRBV5-8 and TRBJ1-3; D uncertain. V was pared by 1 base and J by 16 bases, with 15 bases between. This CDR3 has 12 residues. Per germline, CDR1 SGHTS and CDR2 YDEGEE. In DNA, the CDR3 is TGTGCCAGCAGCTTGTATAGAACCTCTCCCTATTTT. Amino acids: CASSLYRTSPYF.

In its sample, this clone was seen a few times. The rearrangement uses TRBV20-1 and TRBJ2-3; D not resolved. The length of the CDR3 is 11 residues. Trimming left V 1 base short and J 5 bases short, with 4 bases between. The germline V gene has CDR1 DFQATT and CDR2 SNEGSKA (reference sequence). The DNA for the CDR3 is TGCAGTGCTAGAGTTCTAGATACGCAGTATTTT. Translated: CSARVLDTQYF.

The chain links TRBV5-1 to TRBJ2-1; D is perhaps TRBD1 (6 bases). V shed 2 bases and J shed 9 bases, with 12 bases lying between them. This CDR3 is 13 amino acids long. CDR1 and CDR2 from the germline V gene are SGHRS and YFSETQ. The CDR3 loop reads CASSFPQGIEQFF. The CDR3 DNA reads TGCGCCAGCAGCTTTCCTCAGGGGATTGAGCAGTTCTTC.

This chain uses TRBV9 with TRBJ2-6, with D perhaps matching TRBD1 (7 bases). Germline CDR1 reads SGDLS; CDR2 reads YYNGEE. The CDR3 has 18 amino acids. Trimming left V 0 bases short and J 0 bases short, with 13 bases between. In DNA form, the CDR3 reads TGTGCCAGCAGCGTAGGGCGGGACAGAGACTCTGGGGCCAACGTCCTGACTTTC. It specifies CASSVGRDRDSGANVLTF.

In nucleotides, the CDR3 is TGTGCCAGCACCCGGGACAGGGTACGAAACACTGAAGCTTTCTTT. This gives the protein CASTRDRVRNTEAFF. This chain uses TRBV6-5 with TRBJ1-1; 9 bases align to TRBD1. The CDR3 length is 15 residues. Germline loops: CDR1 MNHEY, CDR2 SVGAGI. With V trimmed by 7 bases and J by 2 bases, 8 bases remained unmatched.

The gene calls are TRBV7-8 and TRBJ1-2; perhaps TRBD1 as D (5 bases). The V gene lost 4 bases and the J gene lost 7 bases, with 19 bases spanning the gap. In germline, CDR1 is SGHVS, CDR2 FQNEAQ. This CDR3 has 15 residues. CDR3 nucleotides: TGTGCCAGCAGCTCTTCGACAGTCATCTTCGGTGGCTACACCTTC. Protein sequence: CASSSSTVIFGGYTF.

The chain employs TRBV19 and TRBJ2-5; TRBD2 is a possible D gene (5 bases). The CDR3 runs 14 residues. The germline CDR1 and CDR2 sequences are LNHDA and SQIVND (reference sequence). V was cut by 4 bases and J by 3 bases, with 12 bases left in between. This chain's CDR3 is CASSKGGSEETQYF. The CDR3 nucleotides read TGTGCCAGTAGTAAAGGTGGTAGCGAAGAGACCCAGTACTTC. The variable domain in full, completed from reference TRBV19 and TRBJ2-5, reads DGGITQSPKYLFRKEGQNVTLSCEQNLNHDAMYWYRQDPGQGLRLIYYSQIVNDFQKGDIAEGYSVSREKKESFPLTVTSAQKNPTAFYLCASSKGGSEETQYFGPGTRLLVL.

The chain uses TRBV9 and TRBJ1-4; 9 bases line up with TRBD1. Trimming at V came to 2 bases and at J to 7 bases, leaving 6 bases not matched to a gene. Germline V gene lookup returns CDR1 SGDLS and CDR2 YYNGEE. CDR3 length: 15 residues. The CDR3 coding sequence is TGTGCCAGCAGCGTCACAGGGGGCGCAGGTGAAAAACTGTTTTTT. This translates into CASSVTGGAGEKLFF.

This rearrangement joins TRBV7-6 to TRBJ2-2, with 7 bases that match TRBD1. The CDR3 has 14 amino acids. Trimming cost V 5 bases and J 6 bases; bases outside gene matches: 6. Germline-derived CDR1 and CDR2 are SGHVS and FNYEAQ. The CDR3 region is CASSPDRAAGELFF. In DNA, the CDR3 is TGTGCCAGCAGCCCAGACAGGGCCGCCGGGGAGCTGTTTTTT.

The V call is TRBV5-1, the J call TRBJ2-5; D uncertain. Trimming removed 1 base from V and 1 base from J, with 8 bases in between. This CDR3 has 14 amino acids. Germline values: CDR1 SGHRS, CDR2 YFSETQ. In nucleotides, the CDR3 is TGCGCCAGCAGCTTGAGGCAGGCCCAAGAGACCCAGTACTTC. Its protein is CASSLRQAQETQYF.

The chain combines TRBV19 with TRBJ2-3; 7 nucleotides line up with TRBD2. CDR1 is LNHDA and CDR2 is SQIVND in the germline V gene (reference sequence). V trimming: 2 bases; J trimming: 7 bases; junction bases outside the gene matches: 12. The CDR3 spans 16 residues. The chain's CDR3 is CASSIQLASGDHTQYF. Here the CDR3 DNA reads TGTGCCAGTAGTATACAATTGGCTAGCGGAGACCATACGCAGTATTTT.

This chain connects TRBV28 to TRBJ1-5; TRBD1 might be the D (6 bases). The CDR3 loop spans 17 amino acids. Germline CDR1 reads MDHEN; CDR2 reads SYDVKM. V lost 3 bases and J lost 0, with 15 bases in between. The CDR3 nucleotides are TGTGCCAGCAGTTTTGCCGGTGGGACACATAGCAATCAGCCCCAGCATTTT. It encodes CASSFAGGTHSNQPQHF. Using reference TRBV28 and TRBJ1-5 for the parts outside the CDR3, the full variable domain is DVKVTQSSRYLVKRTGEKVFLECVQDMDHENMFWYRQDPGLGLRLIYFSYDVKMKEKGDIPEGYSVSREKKERFSLILESASTNQTSMYLCASSFAGGTHSNQPQHFGDGTRLSIL.

The chain combines TRBV27 with TRBJ1-6, with 7 bases aligning to TRBD1. Losses at the gene ends were 5 bases for V and 6 bases for J; bases not matched to a gene: 7. The CDR3 has 15 amino acids. CDR1 is MNHEY and CDR2 is SMNVEV in the germline V gene (reference sequence). The chain's CDR3 is CASSLRTGVNSPLHF. The CDR3 DNA reads as TGTGCCAGCAGTCTGCGGACAGGCGTTAATTCACCCCTCCACTTT.

This rearrangement joins TRBV9 to TRBJ2-2; TRBD1 is a possible D gene (5 bases). This CDR3 region has 15 residues. CDR1 SGDLS and CDR2 YYNGEE come from the germline V gene. Trimming cost V 6 bases and J 5 bases, with 17 bases left between them. CDR3 in DNA: TGTGCCAGCAACGACCAAGGGGCCGAGACCGGGGAGCTGTTTTTT. This encodes CASNDQGAETGELFF.

This clone was counted between two and nine times. The V gene is TRBV9, the J gene TRBJ2-7, with TRBD1 matching over 7 bases. The CDR3 is 15 amino acids. After removal of 3 bases from V and 5 bases from J, the junction contained 11 bases not matched to a gene. Germline CDR1 reads SGDLS; CDR2 reads YYNGEE. CDR3: CASSESRDSFNEQYF. In nucleotides, the CDR3 is TGTGCCAGCAGCGAGAGCAGGGACAGTTTCAACGAGCAGTACTTC.

The rearrangement joins TRBV6-5 to TRBJ1-1, with D maybe TRBD1 (6 bases). The V gene lost 5 bases and the J gene lost 2 bases, with 12 bases spanning the gap. CDR3 length: 14 amino acids. Germline assignment: CDR1 MNHEY and CDR2 SVGAGI. CDR3 region: CASSGQPRNTEAFF. The CDR3 nucleotides are TGTGCCAGCAGTGGACAGCCCCGAAACACTGAAGCTTTCTTT.

V is TRBV28 and J is TRBJ1-2, with 8 bases lining up with TRBD1. Germline V gene lookup returns CDR1 MDHEN and CDR2 SYDVKM. The ends lost 3 bases at V and 4 bases at J; junction bases unmatched: 1. The CDR3 extends over 13 amino acids. The DNA of the CDR3 is TGTGCCAGCAGTTTCGGACAGGGCTATGGCTACACCTTC. It translates to CASSFGQGYGYTF.

The V call is TRBV9, the J call TRBJ2-7, with TRBD2 matching 15 bases. Per germline, CDR1 SGDLS and CDR2 YYNGEE. Germline trimming cut 3 bases from V and 8 bases from J; bases unmatched to any gene: 6. The CDR3 sequence is 15 residues long. The CDR3 sequence: CASSEGGLAGGKQYF. CDR3 in DNA: TGTGCCAGCAGCGAGGGGGGACTAGCGGGAGGTAAGCAGTACTTC.

The chain carries TRBV7-2 and TRBJ2-3; D might be TRBD1 (5 bases). The CDR3 is 15 residues long. Germline V gene lookup returns CDR1 SGHTA and CDR2 FQGNSA. Deletions cut 5 bases from V and 5 bases from J, with 17 bases between. In DNA form, the CDR3 reads TGTGCCAGCAGCCAGACCAGGGTTCAGGTAGATACGCAGTATTTT. This encodes CASSQTRVQVDTQYF. The variable domain in full, with the rest retrieved from reference TRBV7-2 and TRBJ2-3, is GAGVSQSPSNKVTEKGKDVELRCDPISGHTALYWYRQSLGQGLEFLIYFQGNSAPDKSGLPSDRFSAERTGGSVSTLTIQRTQQEDSAVYLCASSQTRVQVDTQYFGPGTRLTVL.

The rearrangement links TRBV19 to TRBJ1-2; perhaps TRBD1 as D (5 bases). Trimming removed 5 bases from V and 2 bases from J, with 30 bases in between. Germline CDR1 reads LNHDA; CDR2 reads SQIVND (reference sequence). The CDR3 runs 20 residues. The CDR3 DNA sequence: TGTGCCAGTAGTCCGGGAGGGGACGCAGGTCCCAGCCCCAAGAACTATGGCTACACCTTC. Translating gives CASSPGGDAGPSPKNYGYTF. The full variable domain, its missing parts supplied by reference TRBV19 and TRBJ1-2, is DGGITQSPKYLFRKEGQNVTLSCEQNLNHDAMYWYRQDPGQGLRLIYYSQIVNDFQKGDIAEGYSVSREKKESFPLTVTSAQKNPTAFYLCASSPGGDAGPSPKNYGYTFGSGTRLTVV.

CDR3 sequence: CASSPATGDFRLNGYTF. Here the CDR3 DNA reads TGTGCCAGCAGCCCGGCGACAGGGGATTTTAGGTTGAATGGCTACACCTTC. The chain couples TRBV5-6 to TRBJ1-2; 8 nucleotides align to TRBD1. The CDR3 length is 17 residues. The germline gives CDR1 SGHDT, CDR2 YYEEEE. The V and J ends lost 4 bases and 6 bases, in that order; junction bases with no gene match: 17.

V and J are TRBV28 and TRBJ1-1; D unresolved. The CDR3 has 13 amino acids. Germline V gene data show CDR1 as MDHEN and CDR2 as SYDVKM. Trimming took 8 bases from V and 8 from J, leaving 18 bases between them. The CDR3 loop reads CASHRGVEAEAFF. CDR3 nucleotide sequence: TGTGCCAGCCACCGGGGAGTCGAGGCCGAAGCTTTCTTT.

The rearrangement uses TRBV29-1 and TRBJ2-2, with D perhaps matching TRBD1 (6 bases). Trimming left V 2 bases short and J 5 bases short, with 15 bases between. Germline values: CDR1 SQVTM, CDR2 ANQGSEA. CDR3 length: 15 residues. The CDR3 bases are TGCAGCGTTGAACGTGGTGACAGGCGTACCGGGGAGCTGTTTTTT. Encoded protein: CSVERGDRRTGELFF.

The V call is TRBV28, the J call TRBJ2-3, with 7 bases fitting TRBD2. V trimming: 5 bases; J trimming: 2 bases; junction bases outside the gene matches: 7. The CDR3 extends over 15 amino acids. CDR1 and CDR2 (germline): MDHEN, SYDVKM. The chain's CDR3 is CASSREDIITDTQYF. DNA for the CDR3: TGTGCCAGCAGTCGGGAGGACATTATCACAGATACGCAGTATTTT.

V gene TRBV29-1 combines with J gene TRBJ1-5; no firm D call. The germline V gene encodes CDR1 SQVTM and CDR2 ANQGSEA. The CDR3 sequence is 15 residues long. Trimming removed 5 bases from V and 4 bases from J, with 18 bases in between. The CDR3 DNA reads as TGCAGCGTTTCTATGTCGGTGGCAGGTAATCAGCCCCAGCATTTT. This translates into CSVSMSVAGNQPQHF. Full variable domain (missing parts from reference TRBV29-1 and TRBJ1-5): SAVISQKPSRDICQRGTSLTIQCQVDSQVTMMFWYRQQPGQSLTLIATANQGSEATYESGFVIDKFPISRPNLTFSTLTVSNMSPEDSSIYLCSVSMSVAGNQPQHFGDGTRLSIL.

The chain links TRBV5-1 to TRBJ2-2, with 8 bases aligning to TRBD1. Germline CDR1 SGHRS, CDR2 YFSETQ. J lost 10 bases, V lost 4 bases, and 9 bases had no gene match. The CDR3 runs to 14 residues. The CDR3 nucleotides are TGCGCCAGCAGCAAGACAGGGGTATCCGCGGAGCTGTTTTTT. Translated, it gives CASSKTGVSAELFF.

The rearrangement uses TRBV7-2 and TRBJ2-1; 8 nucleotides align to TRBD2. The ends lost 5 bases at V and 0 bases at J; junction bases unmatched: 9. This CDR3 comprises 17 residues. The germline gives CDR1 SGHTA, CDR2 FQGNSA. The CDR3 protein is CASSRGLAHNSYNEQFF. CDR3 sequence (DNA): TGTGCCAGCAGCCGAGGACTAGCCCATAACTCCTACAATGAGCAGTTCTTC.

This sequence joins TRBV7-2 and TRBJ2-7; 8 bases align to TRBD2. Germline V lookup: CDR1 SGHTA, CDR2 FQGNSA. V dropped 5 bases and J dropped 2; count of bases not matched to a gene: 5. This CDR3 is built from 14 residues. The CDR3 nucleotides read TGTGCCAGCAGCCCTACTAGCGGAACCTACGAGCAGTACTTC. It translates to CASSPTSGTYEQYF.

This rearrangement joins TRBV7-2 to TRBJ2-2; 9 bases align to TRBD1. Germline loops: CDR1 SGHTA, CDR2 FQGNSA. V was pared by 5 bases and J by 1 base, with 2 bases of the junction left unmatched. This CDR3 contains 15 residues. This chain's CDR3 is CASSPGQGNTGELFF. The CDR3 DNA follows: TGTGCCAGCAGCCCGGGACAGGGGAACACCGGGGAGCTGTTTTTT. Based on the CDR3 plus reference TRBV7-2 and TRBJ2-2, the full variable domain is GAGVSQSPSNKVTEKGKDVELRCDPISGHTALYWYRQSLGQGLEFLIYFQGNSAPDKSGLPSDRFSAERTGGSVSTLTIQRTQQEDSAVYLCASSPGQGNTGELFFGEGSRLTVL.